The source of this TCR beta chain is a study of glioma-infiltrating T cells. General study points: Tissue-blood divergence was below expectation in non-neoplastic patients, above in gliomas. Very few CDR3 sequences were shared between tissue and blood.

This clonotype has a count of ten or more. The antigen remains undetermined. The iRepertoire nested amplicon-rescue multiplex PCR amplified TCR alpha and beta CDR3s from RNA. One-step reverse transcription and amplification started from approximately 100-400 ng of tissue mRNA or PBMC total RNA. TCRdb reprocessed the multiplex PCR reads with MiXCR, giving one entry per CDR3 protein. The sample records about 93,000 distinct CDR3 sequences, around 37% being singletons. Germline trimming cut 3 bases from V and 2 bases from J; bases unmatched to any gene: 5. Germline loops: CDR1 KGHDR, CDR2 SFDVKD. This CDR3 has 16 residues.

Sequences were obtained from glioma tissue, nonneoplastic brain tissue, or PBMCs (not recorded which). V and J are TRBV24-1 and TRBJ2-1; 8 nucleotides agree with TRBD2. This TCR was recovered from a human donor with low-grade glioma or glioblastoma, undergoing nonglioma brain surgery, or in good health (not recorded which). CDR3 residues: CATSDRPGLAYNEQFF. The CDR3 DNA is TGTGCCACCAGTGATAGACCGGGACTAGCCTACAATGAGCAGTTCTTC.